This section outlines one TCR beta chain sequence together with its context. In the source study's methods: Nucleated cell counts were estimated from reference gene primer amplification. TCRdb's table, derived via immunoSEQ multiplex PCR, lists solely in-frame clones and lacks some. The V and J calls and clone size were taken over from that table, and D and trimming were inferred from the DNA. The sample shows tens of thousands of clones, around 82% of them seen only once. Per the germline V gene, CDR1 is PRHDT and CDR2 is FYEKMQ (reference sequence). This CDR3 is built from 11 residues. Trimming removed 4 bases at V and 5 bases at J, with 6 bases between. The sample is drawn from a study of blood T cell repertoires in COVID-19. The overall study: Italy, Spain and the United States were the sources of the convalescent and acute COVID-19 samples.

Specimen: peripheral blood. This chain joins TRBV13 and TRBJ2-7, with no clear D. The sequence was obtained from a man between 70 and 80 years old with acute or convalescent COVID-19. The DNA for the CDR3 is TGTGCCAGCAGCTCCCGGGACGAGCAGTACTTC. Its translation is CASSSRDEQYF.